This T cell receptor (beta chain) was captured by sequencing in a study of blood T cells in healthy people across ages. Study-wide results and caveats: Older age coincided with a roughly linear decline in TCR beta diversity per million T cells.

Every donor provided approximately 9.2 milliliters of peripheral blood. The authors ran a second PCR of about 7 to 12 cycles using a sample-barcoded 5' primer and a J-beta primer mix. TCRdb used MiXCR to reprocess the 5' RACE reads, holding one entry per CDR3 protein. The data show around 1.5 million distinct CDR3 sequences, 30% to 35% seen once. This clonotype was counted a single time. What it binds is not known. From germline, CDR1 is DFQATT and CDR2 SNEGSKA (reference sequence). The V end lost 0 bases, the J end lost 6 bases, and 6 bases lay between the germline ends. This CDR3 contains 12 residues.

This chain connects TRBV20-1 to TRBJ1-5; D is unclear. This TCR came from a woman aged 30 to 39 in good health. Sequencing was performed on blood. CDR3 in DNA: TGCAGTGCTAGAGAAGCACTTCAGCCCCAGCATTTT. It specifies CSAREALQPQHF.